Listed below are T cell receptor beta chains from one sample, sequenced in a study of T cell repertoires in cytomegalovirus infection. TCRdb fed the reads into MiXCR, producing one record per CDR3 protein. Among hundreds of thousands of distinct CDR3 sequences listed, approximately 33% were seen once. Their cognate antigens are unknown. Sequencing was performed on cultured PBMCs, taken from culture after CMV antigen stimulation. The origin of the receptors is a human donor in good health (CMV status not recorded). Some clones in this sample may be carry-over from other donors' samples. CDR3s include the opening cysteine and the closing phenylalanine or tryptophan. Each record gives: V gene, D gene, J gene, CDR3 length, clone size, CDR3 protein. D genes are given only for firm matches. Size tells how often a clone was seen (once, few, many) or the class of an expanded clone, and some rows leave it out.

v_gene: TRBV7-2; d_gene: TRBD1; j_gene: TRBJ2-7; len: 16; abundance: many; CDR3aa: CASIPMFGTVPYEQYF
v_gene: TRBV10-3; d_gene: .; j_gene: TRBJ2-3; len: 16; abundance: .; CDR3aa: CAISEPGARSTDTQYF
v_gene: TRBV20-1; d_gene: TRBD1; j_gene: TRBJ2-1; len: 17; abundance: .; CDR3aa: CSAARPAGTGLLHEQFF
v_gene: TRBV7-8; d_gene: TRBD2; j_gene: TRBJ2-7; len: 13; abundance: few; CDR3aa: CASSLGTIYEQYF
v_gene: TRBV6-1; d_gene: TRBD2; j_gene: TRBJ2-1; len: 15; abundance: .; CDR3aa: CASSQAGGLNNEQFF
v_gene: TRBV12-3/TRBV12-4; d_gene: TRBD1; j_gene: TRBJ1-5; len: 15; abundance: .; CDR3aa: CASGRGGFGDQPQHF
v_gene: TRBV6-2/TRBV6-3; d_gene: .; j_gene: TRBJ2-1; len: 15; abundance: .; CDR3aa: CASSYRYFGDNEQFF
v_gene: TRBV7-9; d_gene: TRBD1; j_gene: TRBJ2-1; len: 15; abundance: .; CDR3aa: CASSPQGATYNEQFF
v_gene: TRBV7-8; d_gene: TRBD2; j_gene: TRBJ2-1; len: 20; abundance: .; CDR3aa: CASSLGRPLTSRGGYNEQFF
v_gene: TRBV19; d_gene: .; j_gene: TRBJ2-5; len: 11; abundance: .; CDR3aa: CASKVGETQYF
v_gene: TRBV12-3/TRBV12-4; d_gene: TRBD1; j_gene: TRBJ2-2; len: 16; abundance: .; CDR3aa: CASSLRTGPNTGELFF
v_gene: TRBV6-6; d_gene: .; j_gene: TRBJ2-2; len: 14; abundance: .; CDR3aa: CAGSYSTGVGELFF
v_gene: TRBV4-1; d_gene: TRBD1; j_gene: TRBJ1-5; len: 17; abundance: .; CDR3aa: CASSHPGGQIRDQPQHF
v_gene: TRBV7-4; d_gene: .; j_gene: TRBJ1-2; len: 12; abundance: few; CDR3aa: CATEGFPDGYTF
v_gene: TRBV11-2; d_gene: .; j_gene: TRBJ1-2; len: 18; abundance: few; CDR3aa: CASSSAPRPLGRGYGYTF
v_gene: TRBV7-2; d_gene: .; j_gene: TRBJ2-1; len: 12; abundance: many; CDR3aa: CASGGGYNEQFF
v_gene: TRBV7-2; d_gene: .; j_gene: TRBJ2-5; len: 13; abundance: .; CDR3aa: CASVWAGQETQYF
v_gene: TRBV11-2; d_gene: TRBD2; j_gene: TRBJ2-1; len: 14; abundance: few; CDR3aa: CASSFSGSRYEQFF
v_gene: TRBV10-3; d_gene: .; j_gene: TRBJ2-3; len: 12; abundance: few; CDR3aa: CAMGPVSDTQYF
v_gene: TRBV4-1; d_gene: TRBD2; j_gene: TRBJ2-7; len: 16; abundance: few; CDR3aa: CASSQDPSGGIYEQYF
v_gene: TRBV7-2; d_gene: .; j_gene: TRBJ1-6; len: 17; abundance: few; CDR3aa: CASSFQVTLPYNSPLHF
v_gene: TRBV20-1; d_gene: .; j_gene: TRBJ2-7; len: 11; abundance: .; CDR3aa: CSARFGYEQYF
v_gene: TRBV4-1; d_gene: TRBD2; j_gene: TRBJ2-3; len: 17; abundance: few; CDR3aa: CASSQVYGTSGTDTQYF
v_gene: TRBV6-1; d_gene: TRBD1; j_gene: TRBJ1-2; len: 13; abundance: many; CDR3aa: CASRKQGADGYTF